The 3 T cell receptor beta chains in this list originate from one sample, sequenced in a study of T-cell memory formation after mild COVID-19. TCRdb redid the calling of the 5' RACE reads with MiXCR, one entry per CDR3 protein. The data hold roughly 200,000 distinct CDR3 sequences, with about 18% observed a single time. Sequenced: PBMCs or a T cell subset sorted from them (not recorded which). These receptors all stem from an adult woman who had mild COVID-19 (a few samples of this study predate the infection). Cell type and time point are not known.

The J gene is TRBJ2-2, the V gene TRBV7-2; 8 bases map to TRBD2. Trimming removed 2 bases from V and 0 bases from J; junction bases left unmatched: 8. From germline, CDR1 is SGHTA and CDR2 FQGNSA. The CDR3 length is 18 residues. The CDR3 region is CASSLSPTSATNTGELFF. For the CDR3, the DNA is TGTGCCAGCAGCTTATCCCCGACTAGCGCGACGAACACCGGGGAGCTGTTTTTT.

In this sample, this clonotype turned up a few times. The chain links TRBV7-3 to TRBJ1-1, with TRBD1 as a possible D gene (6 bases). V was shortened by 5 bases and J by 7 bases, with 17 bases between the two germline ends. This CDR3 is 14 amino acids long. From germline, CDR1 is SGHTA and CDR2 FQGTGA. The chain's CDR3 is CASSIQTGHDEAFF. The CDR3 region has the DNA TGTGCCAGCAGCATACAGACAGGACACGATGAAGCTTTCTTT.

This clonotype appeared many times. The genes are TRBV5-6 and TRBJ2-5; D uncertain. CDR1 is SGHDT and CDR2 is YYEEEE in the germline V gene. The CDR3 has 12 residues. Trimming shortened V by 1 base and J by 4 bases, and 5 bases separated the two germline ends. The CDR3 coding sequence is TGTGCCAGCAGCTTGTCGGTAGAGACCCAGTACTTC. As protein: CASSLSVETQYF.